The 29 T cell receptor beta chains presented below share a single source sample, sequenced in a study of graft-versus-host responses after intestinal transplantation (dated by TCRdb to the early 2020s). The time point label of this sample denotes: cells obtained before transplantation from donor or recipient. Receptor amplification or capture employed the immunoSEQ multiplex PCR assay. The source is immuneACCESS, and TCRdb retained only in-frame sequences with V and J called. Part of the clones is not carried over; for the studies checked, unresolved V genes explain less than half of this, and the remainder is unexplained. In all, the sample holds 86,000 or so clones, and 80% to 95% of those were seen once. The ten largest clonotypes hold roughly 6% of the sample. What these receptors recognize is not known. This sample comprised unstimulated CD8+ T cells sorted from spleen or lymph node cells, obtained before intestinal transplant. Every receptor here comes from a human donor who received an intestinal transplant.

The J gene is TRBJ2-3, the V gene TRBV27; D is unclear. CDR1 and CDR2 from the germline V gene are MNHEY and SMNVEV (reference sequence). Deletions cut 3 bases from V and 3 bases from J, with 7 bases between. The CDR3 runs 13 residues. CDR3 sequence (DNA): TGTGCCAGCAGTTTTTTTCAGACAGATACGCAGTATTTT. Its translation: CASSFFQTDTQYF.

The rearrangement uses TRBV7-2 and TRBJ1-4; D remains ambiguous. This CDR3 has 15 residues. The ends were cut back, 1 base at V and 7 bases at J, with 13 bases in the middle. Germline V gene data show CDR1 as SGHTA and CDR2 as FQGNSA. The CDR3 DNA reads TGTGCCAGCAGCTTAGGGTCTAGTCTGGTTGAAAAACTGTTTTTT. Translation: CASSLGSSLVEKLFF.

This chain uses TRBV5-1 with TRBJ2-5, with 10 bases lining up with TRBD1. CDR1 and CDR2 from the germline V gene are SGHRS and YFSETQ. The CDR3 loop spans 15 amino acids. The J segment lost 5 bases and the V segment lost 4 bases, leaving 8 bases of the junction unmatched. The chain's CDR3 is CASSPWDRGGETQYF. CDR3 DNA sequence: TGCGCCAGCAGCCCCTGGGACAGGGGAGGGGAGACCCAGTACTTC.

In its sample, this clone was seen once. The J gene is TRBJ2-7, the V gene TRBV27, with 7 bases that match TRBD2. Trimming cost V 3 bases and J 3 bases; bases outside gene matches: 8. This CDR3 has 15 residues. Per the germline V gene, CDR1 is MNHEY and CDR2 is SMNVEV (reference sequence). The CDR3 coding sequence is TGTGCCAGCAGTTTGGCCGGACTAGGGGACTACGAGCAGTACTTC. It yields the protein CASSLAGLGDYEQYF.

CDR3 bases: TGTGCCGCCATGGAGCGGGAGGGGGTGACCCAGTACTTC. Protein product: CAAMEREGVTQYF. The V and J genes are TRBV27 and TRBJ2-5; TRBD2 matches 10 bases. Germline CDR1 and CDR2: MNHEY and SMNVEV (reference sequence). With 11 bases clipped from V and 7 bases from J, the junction kept 10 bases outside the gene matches. The CDR3 has 13 residues.

The chain recombines TRBV27 with TRBJ2-5; D gene uncertain. The germline gives CDR1 MNHEY, CDR2 SMNVEV (reference sequence). The CDR3 has 13 amino acids. V was clipped by 4 bases and J by 0 bases, with 6 bases between them. CDR3 residues: CASSSLNQETQYF. The CDR3 DNA reads as TGTGCCAGCAGTTCCTTAAACCAAGAGACCCAGTACTTC.

The chain is built from TRBV5-4 and TRBJ2-1; tentative D call: TRBD2 (6 bases). V lost 7 bases to trimming and J lost 7 bases, with 9 bases between them. The CDR3 runs 11 residues. CDR1 SGHNT and CDR2 YYREEE come from the germline V gene (reference sequence). The CDR3 DNA reads TGTGCCAGCCATAGCGGAAATGAGCAGTTCTTC. The encoded protein is CASHSGNEQFF.

The chain links TRBV27 to TRBJ1-1; unclear D gene. CDR1 is MNHEY and CDR2 is SMNVEV in the germline V gene (reference sequence). The CDR3 covers 13 residues. V was cut by 5 bases and J by 3 bases, with 10 bases left in between. CDR3: CASSAHGDTEAFF. CDR3 DNA: TGTGCCAGCAGTGCCCACGGGGACACTGAAGCTTTCTTT.

The chain is built from TRBV7-3 and TRBJ2-3; 10 bases line up with TRBD1. Germline CDR1 is SGHTA and CDR2 is FQGTGA. The V gene end was trimmed by 3 bases and the J gene end by 4 bases; junction bases not matched to a gene: 4. The CDR3 sequence is 15 residues long. This CDR3 reads CASSLVGTGADTQYF. CDR3 sequence (DNA): TGTGCCAGCAGCTTGGTTGGGACAGGGGCAGATACGCAGTATTTT.

This chain connects TRBV7-2 to TRBJ1-6; D unclear. CDR1 and CDR2 from the germline V gene are SGHTA and FQGNSA. CDR3 length: 13 residues. V gave up 1 base and J gave up 10 bases, with 8 bases separating them. The CDR3 DNA follows: TGTGCCAGCAGCTTAGGCGGGAACTCACCCCTCCACTTT. This translates into CASSLGGNSPLHF.

The V call is TRBV9, the J call TRBJ2-7, with 7 bases identical to TRBD2. The CDR3 spans 14 residues. Germline CDR1 SGDLS, CDR2 YYNGEE. V lost 4 bases to trimming and J lost 4 bases; unmatched junction nucleotides: 8. The CDR3 sequence: CASSTRDYPYEQYF. The CDR3 nucleotides read TGTGCCAGCAGCACCCGGGACTACCCTTACGAGCAGTACTTC.

The CDR3 region is CASSLISGLAGGSTDTQYF. CDR3 bases: TGTGCCAGCAGCTTAATCTCGGGTCTAGCGGGAGGAAGCACAGATACGCAGTATTTT. The chain joins TRBV7-9 to TRBJ2-3; TRBD2 aligns across 11 bases. Unmatched junction bases numbered 10, after V lost 2 bases and J lost 0 bases. The CDR3 loop spans 19 amino acids. Per the germline V gene, CDR1 is SEHNR and CDR2 is FQNEAQ (reference sequence).

The V gene is TRBV7-9, the J gene TRBJ2-1, with D unresolved. V lost 5 bases and J 8 bases, leaving 13 bases between the germline ends. Germline CDR1 reads SEHNR; CDR2 reads FQNEAQ (reference sequence). CDR3 length equals 13 residues. CDR3 coding DNA: TGTGCCAGCAGCCAGGTCGTAGGCCATGAGCAGTTCTTC. Protein sequence: CASSQVVGHEQFF.

CDR3 nucleotide sequence: TGTGCCAGCAGTTACGGGCAGGGGAGGGGCGAGCAGTACTTC. It encodes CASSYGQGRGEQYF. The chain is built from TRBV6-5 and TRBJ2-7, with D possibly matching TRBD2 (7 bases). Trimming shortened V by 2 bases and J by 6 bases, and 14 bases separated the two germline ends. The germline gives CDR1 MNHEY, CDR2 SVGAGI. The CDR3 has 14 amino acids.

This chain links TRBV28 with TRBJ2-4, with TRBD1 matching 7 bases. From germline, CDR1 is MDHEN and CDR2 SYDVKM. This CDR3 is built from 15 residues. J gave up 5 bases and V 7 bases, and 11 bases lay outside the gene matches. CDR3 in amino acids: CASTPAGDRENIQYF. The CDR3 nucleotides are TGTGCCAGCACCCCCGCCGGGGACAGAGAAAACATTCAGTACTTC.

This clone was recorded only once. The chain combines TRBV11-2 with TRBJ2-1; D is unresolved. Trimming left V 1 base short and J 6 bases short, with 7 bases between. This CDR3 comprises 13 residues. Germline assignment: CDR1 SGHAT and CDR2 FQNNGV. CDR3 DNA: TGTGCCAGCAGCTTAGGGCCTGCCAATGAGCAGTTCTTC. It encodes CASSLGPANEQFF. Looking up the rest from reference TRBV11-2 and TRBJ2-1 gives the full variable domain: EAGVAQSPRYKIIEKRQSVAFWCNPISGHATLYWYQQILGQGPKLLIQFQNNGVVDDSQLPKDRFSAERLKGVDSTLKIQPAKLEDSAVYLCASSLGPANEQFFGPGTRLTVL.

The CDR3 is CASSLFVDRGKTQYF. The CDR3 coding sequence is TGTGCCAGCAGCTTATTTGTGGACAGGGGAAAGACCCAGTACTTC. The genes are TRBV7-9 and TRBJ2-5; 9 bases are a match to TRBD1. The length of the CDR3 is 15 residues. Germline loops: CDR1 SEHNR, CDR2 FQNEAQ (reference sequence). Germline trimming cut 2 bases from V and 6 bases from J; bases unmatched to any gene: 7.

The rearrangement links TRBV11-1 to TRBJ2-3; maybe TRBD1 (6 bases). There are 15 residues in the CDR3. Trimming removed 3 bases from V and 2 bases from J, with 12 bases in between. The V gene's germline CDR1 is SGHAT and CDR2 FQDESV (reference sequence). The chain's CDR3 is CASSLTGTLTDTQYF. In DNA form, the CDR3 reads TGTGCCAGCAGCTTGACGGGGACACTCACAGATACGCAGTATTTT.

J is TRBJ1-6 and V is TRBV6-5; tentatively, D is TRBD1 (6 bases). Trimming left V 5 bases short and J 7 bases short, with 12 bases between. CDR1 MNHEY and CDR2 SVGAGI come from the germline V gene. The CDR3 has 14 amino acids. The CDR3 protein is CASSHGTRNSPLHF. The CDR3 bases are TGTGCCAGCAGTCACGGGACACGAAATTCACCCCTCCACTTT.

V usage is TRBV7-2 and J usage is TRBJ2-3; 7 nucleotides agree with TRBD1. The length of the CDR3 is 17 residues. With 3 bases clipped from V and 0 bases from J, the junction kept 9 bases outside the gene matches. CDR1 is SGHTA, CDR2 FQGNSA, per germline. CDR3 nucleotides: TGTGCCAGCAGCTTGGAAAGGGACAGCACTAGCACAGATACGCAGTATTTT. Residues: CASSLERDSTSTDTQYF.

This chain uses TRBV6-1 with TRBJ1-3, with D unresolved. Germline V CDR1 and CDR2: MNHNS, SASEGT. The CDR3 has 13 residues. V lost 2 bases to trimming and J lost 2 bases, with 4 bases between them. As DNA, the CDR3 is TGTGCCAGCAGTGAATTAGCTGGAAACACCATATATTTT. This gives the protein CASSELAGNTIYF.

The J gene is TRBJ2-5, the V gene TRBV5-6; D may be TRBD2 (6 bases). The V and J ends lost 0 bases and 4 bases respectively, with 13 bases between them. The CDR3 extends over 15 amino acids. Germline CDR1 SGHDT, CDR2 YYEEEE. CDR3 amino acids: CASSLAAGLGETQYF. CDR3 bases: TGTGCCAGCAGCTTGGCCGCGGGACTGGGAGAGACCCAGTACTTC.

The chain is built from TRBV30 and TRBJ2-5; D ambiguous. This CDR3 contains 9 residues. Trimming left V 8 bases short and J 3 bases short, with 4 bases between. Germline V CDR1 and CDR2: GTSNPN, SVGIG (reference sequence). Written as DNA, the CDR3 is TGTGCCCCCGAAGAGACCCAGTACTTC. Its protein product is CAPEETQYF.

The V call is TRBV6-5, the J call TRBJ2-7; D unresolved. The CDR3 covers 15 residues. Trimming removed 2 bases from V and 2 bases from J, with 13 bases in between. Germline loops: CDR1 MNHEY, CDR2 SVGAGI. This CDR3 reads CASSYPDGRTYEQYF. Written as DNA, the CDR3 is TGTGCCAGCAGTTACCCGGACGGACGGACCTACGAGCAGTACTTC.

The chain uses TRBV29-1 and TRBJ2-7, with 8 positions matching TRBD1. V lost 1 base to trimming and J lost 2 bases; unmatched junction nucleotides: 1. Germline V lookup: CDR1 SQVTM, CDR2 ANQGSEA. CDR3 length: 13 amino acids. The CDR3 is CSVEVTGAYEQYF. For the CDR3, the DNA is TGCAGCGTTGAAGTGACAGGGGCCTACGAGCAGTACTTC.

The chain has TRBV5-4 and TRBJ2-3; 13 bases are shared with TRBD2. The CDR3 has 16 residues. V gave up 4 bases and J gave up 2 bases; unmatched junction bases: 4. CDR1 SGHNT and CDR2 YYREEE come from the germline V gene (reference sequence). The CDR3 loop reads CASSPGLAGLTDTQYF. The CDR3 region has the DNA TGTGCCAGCAGCCCGGGACTAGCGGGGCTCACAGATACGCAGTATTTT.

V is TRBV19 and J is TRBJ2-1, with 9 nucleotides matching TRBD1. Germline V gene lookup returns CDR1 LNHDA and CDR2 SQIVND (reference sequence). The J segment lost 8 bases and the V segment lost 0 bases, leaving 11 bases of the junction unmatched. The CDR3 runs to 17 residues. The CDR3 bases are TGTGCCAGTAGTATAGATAACGGGGGACAGGGTGTCTATGAGCAGTTCTTC. Translated: CASSIDNGGQGVYEQFF.

The chain employs TRBV5-1 and TRBJ2-1; 15 bases are shared with TRBD2. The V gene's germline CDR1 is SGHRS and CDR2 YFSETQ. The V segment lost 4 bases and the J segment 8 bases; nucleotides outside the gene matches: 7. This CDR3 is 16 amino acids long. CDR3 loop: CASSPGTSGRTYEQFF. The CDR3, as DNA: TGCGCCAGCAGCCCAGGGACTAGCGGGAGGACCTATGAGCAGTTCTTC.

This chain connects TRBV6-6 to TRBJ2-1; 10 nucleotides line up with TRBD2. Germline V lookup: CDR1 MNHNY, CDR2 SVGAGI (reference sequence). The length of the CDR3 is 16 residues. The ends lost 2 bases at V and 4 bases at J; junction bases unmatched: 5. This chain's CDR3 is CASSYPLAGKYNEQFF. The CDR3 DNA follows: TGTGCCAGCAGTTACCCACTAGCGGGGAAATACAATGAGCAGTTCTTC.